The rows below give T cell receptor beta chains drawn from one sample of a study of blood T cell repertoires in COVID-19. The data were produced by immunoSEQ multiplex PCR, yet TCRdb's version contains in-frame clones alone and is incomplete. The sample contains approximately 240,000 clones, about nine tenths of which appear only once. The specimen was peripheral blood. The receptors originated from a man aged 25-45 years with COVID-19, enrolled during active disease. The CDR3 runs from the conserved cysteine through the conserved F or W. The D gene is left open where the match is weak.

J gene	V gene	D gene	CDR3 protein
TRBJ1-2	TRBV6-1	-	CASSESGNYGYTF
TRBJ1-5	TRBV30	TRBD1	CAWSADRGNQPQHF
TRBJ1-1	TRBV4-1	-	CASSQGWLNTEAFF
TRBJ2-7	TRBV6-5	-	CASRNQRESAYEQYF
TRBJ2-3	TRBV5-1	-	CASFLGSWSSTDTQYF
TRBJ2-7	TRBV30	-	CAWSVGGPEQYF
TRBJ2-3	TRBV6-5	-	CASRGTSTDTQYF
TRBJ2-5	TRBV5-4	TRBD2	CASSLGLAAQETQYF
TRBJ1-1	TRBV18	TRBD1	CAVSDRENTEAFF
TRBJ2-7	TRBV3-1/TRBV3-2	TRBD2	CASSQIPPGLATEQYF
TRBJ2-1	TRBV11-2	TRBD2	CASSLVGRGGYNEQFF
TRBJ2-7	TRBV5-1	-	CASSLLSSYEQYF
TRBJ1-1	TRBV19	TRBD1	CASRATSGQMNTEAFF
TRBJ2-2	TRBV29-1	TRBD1	CSVAVQGGTTPGELFF
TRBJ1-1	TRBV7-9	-	CASSLAWRLNTEAFF
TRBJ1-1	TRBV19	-	CASSILGSRRYGNTEAFF
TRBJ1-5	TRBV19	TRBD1	CATGGQPQHF
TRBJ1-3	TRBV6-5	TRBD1	CASIPRGTAGNTIYF
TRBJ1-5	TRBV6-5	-	CASRKTGSKGQPQHF
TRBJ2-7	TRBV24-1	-	CATPGQVKYEQYF
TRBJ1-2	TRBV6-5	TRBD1	CASGQGLYGYTF
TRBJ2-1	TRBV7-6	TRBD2	CASSLGSSGAGNEQFF
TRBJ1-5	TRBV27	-	CASSRMGGNNQPQHF
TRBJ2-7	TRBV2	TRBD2	CASTRGTSFYEQYF
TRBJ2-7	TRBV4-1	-	CASSQPSRGFPYEQYF
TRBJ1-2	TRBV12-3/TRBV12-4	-	CASSQDRYGYTF
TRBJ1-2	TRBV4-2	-	CASSQRNLQGSYGYTF
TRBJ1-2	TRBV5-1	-	CASSERTVNGYTF
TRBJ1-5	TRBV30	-	CAWSDRVGQPQHF
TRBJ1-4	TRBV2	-	CASSVGGNNEKLFF
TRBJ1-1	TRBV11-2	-	CASSSTVNTEAFF
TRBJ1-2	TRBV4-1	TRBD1	CASSQLGQNYGYTF
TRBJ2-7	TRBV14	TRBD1	CASREGTDEQYF
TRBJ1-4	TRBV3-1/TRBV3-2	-	CASSQGGGAPTNEKLFF
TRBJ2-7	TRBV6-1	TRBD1	CASSELEATGPYEQYF
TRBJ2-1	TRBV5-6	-	CASSAGFEQFF
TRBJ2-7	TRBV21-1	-	CASSTRGAREQYF
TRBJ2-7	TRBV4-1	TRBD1	CASSLRDSSLYEQYF
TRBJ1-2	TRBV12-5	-	CASGLVDYGYTF
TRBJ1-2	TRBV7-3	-	CASSLVAGEDYGYTF
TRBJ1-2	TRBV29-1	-	CSVETASDGYTF
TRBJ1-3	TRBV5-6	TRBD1	CASSSTGVGNTIYF
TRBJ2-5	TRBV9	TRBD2	CASSNLAGGRETQYF
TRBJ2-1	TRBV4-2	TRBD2	CASSLSLLAGNNEQFF
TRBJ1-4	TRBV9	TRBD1	CASSATGQGRTNEKLFF
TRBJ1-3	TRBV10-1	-	CASSSREYGTTIYF
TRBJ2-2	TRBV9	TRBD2	CASRSGGDTGELFF
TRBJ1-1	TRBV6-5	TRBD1	CASRTAGGTEAFF